Below, 26 T cell receptor beta chains from the same sample are listed, as sequenced in a study of OX40 agonist ivuxolimab in advanced cancers. Profiling relied on immunoSEQ multiplex PCR, and the TCRdb table lists in-frame clones only, not all of them. Of about 38,000 clones in the sample, roughly 80% were seen once. The sample here was CD4+ or CD8+ T cells sorted from blood, taken in a trial of the OX40 agonist ivuxolimab. These receptors were obtained from an adult with an advanced solid tumor such as melanoma, head and neck, liver or kidney cancer.

This clone was observed once. The chain joins TRBV9 to TRBJ1-1, with D perhaps TRBD1 (5 bases). The CDR3 totals 16 residues. Germline V lookup: CDR1 SGDLS, CDR2 YYNGEE. The V end was cut by 5 bases, the J end by 1 base, with 18 bases between. For the CDR3, the DNA is TGTGCCAGCAGGCGTTTGGGAGGGGCAGGGAACACTGAAGCTTTCTTT. Its translation is CASRRLGGAGNTEAFF. Full variable domain (rest looked up from reference TRBV9 and TRBJ1-1): DSGVTQTPKHLITATGQRVTLRCSPRSGDLSVYWYQQSLDQGLQFLIQYYNGEERAKGNILERFSAQQFPDLHSELNLSSLELGDSALYFCASRRLGGAGNTEAFFGQGTRLTVV.

The rearrangement uses TRBV29-1 and TRBJ1-1; no definite D call. This CDR3 has 10 amino acids. Germline V gene lookup returns CDR1 SQVTM and CDR2 ANQGSEA. V shed 7 bases and J shed 3 bases, with 6 bases lying between them. This chain's CDR3 is CSAGYTEAFF. In DNA, the CDR3 is TGCAGCGCGGGGTACACTGAAGCTTTCTTT.

This rearrangement joins TRBV30 to TRBJ1-1; TRBD1 might be the D (6 bases). The CDR3 is made up of 14 amino acids. Germline V lookup: CDR1 GTSNPN, CDR2 SVGIG (reference sequence). Trimming cost V 3 bases and J 5 bases, with 16 bases left between them. For the CDR3, the DNA is TGTGCCTGGAGAAGGATCAGGGGATCAACTGAAGCTTTCTTT. Its translation is CAWRRIRGSTEAFF.

This clone showed up just a few times. The rearrangement joins TRBV29-1 to TRBJ1-2; D possibly corresponds to TRBD1 (5 bases). The CDR3 is made up of 10 amino acids. Germline CDR1 reads SQVTM; CDR2 reads ANQGSEA. V lost 6 bases, J lost 8 bases, and 10 bases lay in between. CDR3: CSVGGEGYTF. The CDR3 coding sequence is TGCAGCGTCGGGGGGGAAGGCTACACCTTC. Full variable domain (rest looked up from reference TRBV29-1 and TRBJ1-2): SAVISQKPSRDICQRGTSLTIQCQVDSQVTMMFWYRQQPGQSLTLIATANQGSEATYESGFVIDKFPISRPNLTFSTLTVSNMSPEDSSIYLCSVGGEGYTFGSGTRLTVV.

This clone has only a few counts. The genes are TRBV30 and TRBJ1-2, with 8 bases fitting TRBD1. This CDR3 has 14 residues. V lost 0 bases and J lost 4; bases outside the gene matches: 4. The germline gives CDR1 GTSNPN, CDR2 SVGIG (reference sequence). For the CDR3, the DNA is TGTGCCTGGAGTGTCTCAGGGGGCAGCTATGGCTACACCTTC. Its translation is CAWSVSGGSYGYTF.

In nucleotides, the CDR3 is TGCGCCAGCAGCGGGGGACTGAGCTCCTACGAGCAGTACTTC. Translated, it gives CASSGGLSSYEQYF. V gene TRBV5-1 combines with J gene TRBJ2-5; D is perhaps TRBD2 (6 bases). The tail of the sequence fits TRBJ2-7 better, so the J call may be wrong. CDR1 is SGHRS, CDR2 YFSETQ, per germline. The CDR3 spans 14 residues.

The CDR3 DNA reads TGTGCCAGTAGGGCTAGCGGGTTCCAAGAGACCCAGTACTTC. It specifies CASRASGFQETQYF. V is TRBV19 and J is TRBJ2-5; 8 bases are a match to TRBD2. J was trimmed by 1 base and V by 6 bases; bases with no gene match: 4. Germline CDR1 LNHDA, CDR2 SQIVND (reference sequence). The CDR3 length is 14 residues.

The J gene is TRBJ2-2, the V gene TRBV27, with 7 nucleotides matching TRBD2. The CDR3 runs 13 residues. Germline CDR1 MNHEY, CDR2 SMNVEV (reference sequence). V was pared by 0 bases and J by 8 bases, with 0 bases of the junction left unmatched. In DNA form, the CDR3 reads TGTGCCAGCAGTTTATCGCGGGAGGGGGAGCTGTTTTTT. Protein product: CASSLSREGELFF.

The chain recombines TRBV15 with TRBJ2-7, with a possible D match to TRBD2 (6 bases). V was cut by 0 bases and J by 7 bases, with 16 bases left in between. The CDR3 has 15 amino acids. Germline V lookup: CDR1 LNHNV, CDR2 YYDKDF (reference sequence). The CDR3 nucleotides read TGTGCCACCAGCAGAGAGTTCGGGAGTTCGGGAGAGCAGTACTTC. This codes for CATSREFGSSGEQYF.

This chain links TRBV11-2 with TRBJ2-3; the D is unclear. The V end was cut by 2 bases, the J end by 2 bases, with 11 bases between. From germline, CDR1 is SGHAT and CDR2 FQNNGV. This CDR3 is 15 amino acids long. Here the CDR3 reads CASSLIGKNTDTQYF. Here the CDR3 DNA reads TGTGCCAGCAGCTTAATAGGGAAAAACACAGATACGCAGTATTTT.

V and J are TRBV5-1 and TRBJ2-7, with TRBD1 matching 7 bases. The germline gives CDR1 SGHRS, CDR2 YFSETQ. V gave up 4 bases and J gave up 5 bases; unmatched junction bases: 15. The CDR3 consists of 16 residues. The CDR3 protein is CASSPPGTALANEQYF. In nucleotides, the CDR3 is TGCGCCAGCAGCCCCCCCGGGACAGCCCTTGCGAACGAGCAGTACTTC.

The chain employs TRBV14 and TRBJ2-4, with D unresolved. CDR3 size: 14 residues. V was clipped by 4 bases and J by 12 bases, with 19 bases between them. Germline V lookup: CDR1 SGHDN, CDR2 FVKESK. CDR3 region: CASSPQPQSGSQYF. CDR3 coding DNA: TGTGCCAGCAGCCCCCAGCCCCAATCCGGGTCTCAGTACTTC. The full variable domain, in which reference TRBV14 and TRBJ2-4 provide the parts outside the CDR3, is EAGVTQFPSHSVIEKGQTVTLRCDPISGHDNLYWYRRVMGKEIKFLLHFVKESKQDESGMPNNRFLAERTGGTYSTLKVQPAELEDSGVYFCASSPQPQSGSQYFGAGTRLSVL.

V usage is TRBV18 and J usage is TRBJ2-3; tentative D call: TRBD2 (7 bases). This CDR3 comprises 16 residues. CDR1 KGHSH and CDR2 LQKENI come from the germline V gene. V lost 0 bases and J 5 bases, leaving 15 bases between the germline ends. CDR3 bases: TGTGCCAGCTCACCACCTGTTGGCGGGGGACAAGATACGCAGTATTTT. Translated: CASSPPVGGGQDTQYF.

This sequence joins TRBV19 and TRBJ2-2, with TRBD2 as a possible D gene (5 bases). The CDR3 spans 14 residues. Trimming took off 5 bases at V and 4 bases at J, with 11 bases between the two ends. CDR1 is LNHDA and CDR2 is SQIVND in the germline V gene (reference sequence). CDR3: CASSPGSGTGELFF. The CDR3 DNA reads as TGTGCCAGTAGTCCGGGGAGTGGCACCGGGGAGCTGTTTTTT.

The sample holds a few counts of this clone. This chain joins TRBV9 and TRBJ1-2; D gene unclear. This CDR3 region has 13 residues. CDR1 SGDLS and CDR2 YYNGEE come from the germline V gene. V dropped 0 bases and J dropped 3 bases, with 6 bases sitting between them. The CDR3 DNA is TGTGCCAGCAGCGTAGGAGGAGACTATGGCTACACCTTC. Translating gives CASSVGGDYGYTF.

The rearrangement links TRBV18 to TRBJ1-1, with D possibly matching TRBD1 (6 bases). Trimming left V 4 bases short and J 2 bases short, with 11 bases between. Germline CDR1 and CDR2: KGHSH and LQKENI. The CDR3 covers 14 residues. The CDR3 loop reads CASSQGTLNTEAFF. CDR3 coding DNA: TGTGCCAGCTCACAGGGGACACTAAACACTGAAGCTTTCTTT.

V usage is TRBV6-5 and J usage is TRBJ2-2, with D possibly TRBD2 on 5 matching bases. CDR1 is MNHEY and CDR2 is SVGAGI in the germline V gene. CDR3 length: 13 residues. V lost 2 bases, J lost 5 bases, and 6 bases lay in between. Written as DNA, the CDR3 is TGTGCCAGCAGTTACCCGGGGACCGGGGAGCTGTTTTTT. This codes for CASSYPGTGELFF.

The gene calls are TRBV4-1 and TRBJ2-2, with 12 positions matching TRBD2. This CDR3 has 15 residues. The germline gives CDR1 MGHRA, CDR2 YSYEKL. Trimming at V came to 6 bases and at J to 4 bases, leaving 3 bases not matched to a gene. The CDR3 is CASRPSGRVTGELFF. CDR3 nucleotides: TGCGCCAGCAGACCTAGCGGGAGGGTCACCGGGGAGCTGTTTTTT.

This clone was recorded only once. CDR3 amino acids: CASSLLGQGTDTQYF. CDR3 in DNA: TGTGCCAGCAGTCTCCTTGGACAGGGTACAGATACGCAGTATTTT. The rearrangement links TRBV28 to TRBJ2-3, with TRBD1 identical over 8 bases. After removal of 5 bases from V and 3 bases from J, the junction contained 7 bases not matched to a gene. The germline CDR1 and CDR2 sequences are MDHEN and SYDVKM. The CDR3 totals 15 residues. Looking up the rest from reference TRBV28 and TRBJ2-3 gives the full variable domain: DVKVTQSSRYLVKRTGEKVFLECVQDMDHENMFWYRQDPGLGLRLIYFSYDVKMKEKGDIPEGYSVSREKKERFSLILESASTNQTSMYLCASSLLGQGTDTQYFGPGTRLTVL.

This chain joins TRBV10-1 and TRBJ2-1; TRBD2 matches 10 bases. The ends lost 10 bases at V and 12 bases at J; junction bases unmatched: 9. In germline, CDR1 is WNHNN, CDR2 SYGVQD (reference sequence). The CDR3 covers 12 residues. This CDR3 is CAMPGLARLQFF. The CDR3 nucleotides read TGCGCCATGCCGGGACTAGCGCGGCTGCAGTTCTTC.

The rearrangement links TRBV25-1 to TRBJ1-1; D is perhaps TRBD1 (5 bases). Trimming took off 8 bases at V and 1 base at J, with 14 bases between the two ends. This CDR3 is built from 14 residues. Germline V gene sequence: CDR1 MGHDK, CDR2 SYGVNS. DNA for the CDR3: TGTGCCAGCTCTACCCCACAGGCGAACACTGAAGCTTTCTTT. Translated: CASSTPQANTEAFF. Based on the CDR3 plus reference TRBV25-1 and TRBJ1-1, the full variable domain is EADIYQTPRYLVIGTGKKITLECSQTMGHDKMYWYQQDPGMELHLIHYSYGVNSTEKGDLSSESTVSRIRTEHFPLTLESARPSHTSQYLCASSTPQANTEAFFGQGTRLTVV.

The rearrangement joins TRBV14 to TRBJ1-2, with 7 bases matching TRBD1. V was clipped by 4 bases and J by 4 bases; unmatched bases: 0. The CDR3 is 12 amino acids. Germline CDR1 and CDR2: SGHDN and FVKESK. The CDR3 bases are TGTGCCAGCAGCCGGGACAGCTATGGCTACACCTTC. It yields the protein CASSRDSYGYTF.

The genes are TRBV5-8 and TRBJ1-5; 7 bases agree with TRBD1. Germline V gene lookup returns CDR1 SGHTS and CDR2 YDEGEE. V lost 3 bases and J lost 1; bases outside the gene matches: 10. The CDR3 is 17 amino acids. CDR3 sequence reads: CASSSQTGTASNQPQHF. CDR3 nucleotide sequence: TGTGCCAGCAGCTCGCAGACCGGGACAGCGAGCAATCAGCCCCAGCATTTT.

V and J are TRBV28 and TRBJ1-5; TRBD1 might be the D (6 bases). V gave up 4 bases and J gave up 6 bases, with 10 bases separating them. This CDR3 has 13 residues. The germline CDR1 and CDR2 sequences are MDHEN and SYDVKM. CDR3 region: CASSSQQGQPQHF. Here the CDR3 DNA reads TGTGCCAGCAGTTCTCAACAGGGTCAGCCCCAGCATTTT.

This clone was observed a handful of times. The chain links TRBV2 to TRBJ1-5; no reliable D call. The CDR3 has 12 residues. V was clipped by 5 bases and J by 6 bases, with 8 bases between them. The germline CDR1 and CDR2 sequences are SNHLY and FYNNEI. In DNA form, the CDR3 reads TGTGCCAGCAGTAAAGGATTTCAGCCCCAGCATTTT. Translation gives CASSKGFQPQHF.

This rearrangement joins TRBV7-2 to TRBJ1-5; the match to TRBD1 covers 12 bases. The junction had 9 bases not matched to a gene; V was cut back by 2 bases and J by 1 base. Germline CDR1 SGHTA, CDR2 FQGNSA. The CDR3 runs to 19 residues. The CDR3: CASSLPGTGGAGSNQPQHF. The CDR3, as DNA: TGTGCCAGCAGCTTACCCGGGACAGGGGGCGCAGGGAGCAATCAGCCCCAGCATTTT.